The text below deals with one T cell receptor (beta chain). Its antigen remains unidentified. Trimming took 10 bases from V and 2 from J; bases not matched to a gene: 11. CDR3 length: 15 amino acids. Germline assignment: CDR1 MNHEY and CDR2 SVGAGI. Primers for the PCR totalled 60 Vbeta and 13 Jbeta. Only in-frame clones appear in the TCRdb table, and some are missing; sequencing was by immunoSEQ multiplex PCR. The sample data list under 200,000 clones. The data were taken from a study of cytomegalovirus exposure and HLA in healthy donors. For the study at large: There were 350 to 400 genotyped donors. Of these, roughly 80% fell in the genetic ancestry cluster associated with self-reported Caucasian donors. Study conclusions and caveats: Whilst most TCR sequences proved rare, a subset of public TCRs occurred across many donors. Analysis was carried out at a later point, and it linked a missense DCLRE1C variant to TCR beta V- and J-gene trimming.

The sequence derives from a woman aged 18-35 years in good health and CMV-seropositive. The sequencing sample was made of PBMCs. The chain has TRBV6-5 and TRBJ2-1; 7 bases agree with TRBD2. CDR3 sequence (DNA): TGTGCCACTCTCCCTGGCGGGAGCGCCTACAATGAGCAGTTCTTC. It yields the protein CATLPGGSAYNEQFF.